The clone carrying this TCR beta chain was found many times. Its antigen is as yet unknown. This may be a read error, as it is one base from a much larger clone. These data are taken from a study of neurological immune-mediated disorders. Points from the study as a whole: In HTLV-1-associated myelopathy, TCR clonal expansion was greatest, and in multiple sclerosis it was least, below healthy controls.

The V gene's germline CDR1 is LGHDT and CDR2 YNNKEL (reference sequence). V shed 0 bases and J shed 2 bases, with 5 bases lying between them. CDR3 length: 14 residues. TCRdb independently ran MiXCR on the 5' RACE reads; one entry per CDR3 protein. Found here are about 53,000 distinct CDR3 sequences, roughly 17% of them singletons; the top ten hold roughly 4%. As healthy controls, volunteers from a blood bank in Maryland, USA, were used. The sequence derives from a man in his sixties in good health. The chain links TRBV3-1 to TRBJ1-5, with D possibly matching TRBD1 (5 bases). Sequencing used PBMCs. The CDR3 loop reads CASSQEGGNQPQHF. The CDR3 region has the DNA TGTGCCAGCAGCCAAGAAGGGGGCAATCAGCCCCAGCATTTT.